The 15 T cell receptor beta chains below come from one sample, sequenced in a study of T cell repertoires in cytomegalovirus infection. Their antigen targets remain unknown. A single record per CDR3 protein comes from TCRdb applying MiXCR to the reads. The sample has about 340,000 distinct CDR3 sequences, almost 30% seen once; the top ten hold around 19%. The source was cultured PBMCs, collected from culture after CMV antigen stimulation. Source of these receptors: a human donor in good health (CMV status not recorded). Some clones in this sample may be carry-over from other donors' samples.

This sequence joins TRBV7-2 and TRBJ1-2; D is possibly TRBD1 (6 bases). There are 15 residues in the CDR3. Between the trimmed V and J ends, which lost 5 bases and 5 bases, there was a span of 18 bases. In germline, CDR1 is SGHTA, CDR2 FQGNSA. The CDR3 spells CASSPGGGGGYGYTF. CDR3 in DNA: TGTGCCAGCAGCCCCGGAGGGGGTGGGGGATATGGCTACACCTTC.

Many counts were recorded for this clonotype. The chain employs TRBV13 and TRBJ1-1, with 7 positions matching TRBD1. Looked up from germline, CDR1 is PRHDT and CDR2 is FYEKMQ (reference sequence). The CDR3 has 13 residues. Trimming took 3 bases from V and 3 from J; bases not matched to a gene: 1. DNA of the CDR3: TGTGCCAGCAGCTTCCAGGGGGACACTGAAGCTTTCTTT. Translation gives CASSFQGDTEAFF.

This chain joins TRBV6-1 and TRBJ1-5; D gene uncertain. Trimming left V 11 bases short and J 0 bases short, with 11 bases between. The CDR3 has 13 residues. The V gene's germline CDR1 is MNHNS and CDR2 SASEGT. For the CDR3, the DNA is TGTGCCGCTTCCCCGTATAGCAATCAGCCCCAGCATTTT. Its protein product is CAASPYSNQPQHF.

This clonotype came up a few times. Written as DNA, the CDR3 is TGTGCCAGCAGTGAACTAGCGGGATTCGCTGAGCAGTTCTTC. Amino acids: CASSELAGFAEQFF. V usage is TRBV6-1 and J usage is TRBJ2-1, with 9 bases lining up with TRBD2. J gave up 9 bases and V 2 bases, and 5 bases lay outside the gene matches. The CDR3 has 14 residues. Germline CDR1 is MNHNS and CDR2 is SASEGT.

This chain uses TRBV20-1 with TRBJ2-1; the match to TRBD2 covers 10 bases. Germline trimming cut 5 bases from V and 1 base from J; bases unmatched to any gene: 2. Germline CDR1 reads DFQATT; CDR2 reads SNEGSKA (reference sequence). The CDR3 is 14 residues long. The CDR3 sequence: CSAELAGSYNEQFF. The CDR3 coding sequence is TGCAGTGCTGAACTAGCGGGGTCCTACAATGAGCAGTTCTTC.

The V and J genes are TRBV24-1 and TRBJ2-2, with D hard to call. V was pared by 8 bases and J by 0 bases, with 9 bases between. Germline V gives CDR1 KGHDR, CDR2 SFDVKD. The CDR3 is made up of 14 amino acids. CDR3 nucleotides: TGTGCCACCATGGCGACAACGAACACCGGGGAGCTGTTTTTT. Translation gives CATMATTNTGELFF.

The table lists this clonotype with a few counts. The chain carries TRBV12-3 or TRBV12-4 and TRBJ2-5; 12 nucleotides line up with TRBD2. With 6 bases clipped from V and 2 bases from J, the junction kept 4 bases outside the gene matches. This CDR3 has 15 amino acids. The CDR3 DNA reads TGTGCCAGCAGATCCGGACTAGCGGGACAAGAGACCCAGTACTTC. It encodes CASRSGLAGQETQYF.

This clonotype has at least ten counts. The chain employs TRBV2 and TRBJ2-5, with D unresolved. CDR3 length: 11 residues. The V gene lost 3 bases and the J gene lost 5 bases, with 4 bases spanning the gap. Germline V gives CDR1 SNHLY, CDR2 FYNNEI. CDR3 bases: TGTGCCAGCAGTGATCGCGAGACCCAGTACTTC. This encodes CASSDRETQYF.

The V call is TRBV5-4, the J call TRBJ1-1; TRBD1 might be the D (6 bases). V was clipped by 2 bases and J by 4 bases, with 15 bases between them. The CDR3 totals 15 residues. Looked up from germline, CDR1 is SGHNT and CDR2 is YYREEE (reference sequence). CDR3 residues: CASSLRRGFSTEAFF. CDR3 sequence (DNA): TGTGCCAGCAGCTTACGGAGGGGGTTCAGCACTGAAGCTTTCTTT. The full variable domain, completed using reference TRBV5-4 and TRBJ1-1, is ETGVTQSPTHLIKTRGQQVTLRCSSQSGHNTVSWYQQALGQGPQFIFQYYREEENGRGNFPPRFSGLQFPNYSSELNVNALELDDSALYLCASSLRRGFSTEAFFGQGTRLTVV.

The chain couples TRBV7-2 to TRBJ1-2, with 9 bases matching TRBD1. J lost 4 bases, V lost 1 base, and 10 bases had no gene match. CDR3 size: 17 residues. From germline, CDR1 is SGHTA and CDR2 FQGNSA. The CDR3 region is CASSLGPGTGSIYGYTF. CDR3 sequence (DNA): TGTGCCAGCAGCTTAGGTCCTGGGACAGGGAGTATCTATGGCTACACCTTC.

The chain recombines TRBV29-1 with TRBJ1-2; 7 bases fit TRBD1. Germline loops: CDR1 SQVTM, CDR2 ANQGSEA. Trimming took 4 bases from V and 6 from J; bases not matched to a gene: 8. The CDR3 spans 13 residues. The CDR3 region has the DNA TGCAGCGTTGGAGACAGGGAAGGGAATGGCTACACCTTC. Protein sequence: CSVGDREGNGYTF.

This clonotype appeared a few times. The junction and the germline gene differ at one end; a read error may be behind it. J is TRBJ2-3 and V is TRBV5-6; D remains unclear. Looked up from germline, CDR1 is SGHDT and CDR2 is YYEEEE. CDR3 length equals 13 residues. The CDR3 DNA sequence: TGTGCCAGCACCTTGTTCCTGGGAGATACGCAGTATTTT. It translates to CASTLFLGDTQYF.

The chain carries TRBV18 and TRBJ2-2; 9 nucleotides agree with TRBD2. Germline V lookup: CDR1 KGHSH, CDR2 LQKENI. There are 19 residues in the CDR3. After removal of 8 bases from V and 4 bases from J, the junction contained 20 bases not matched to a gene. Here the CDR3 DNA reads TGTGCCAGCCGGCTTGCGGACAGGCCCTATAGCGGGGGCACCGGGGAGCTGTTTTTT. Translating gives CASRLADRPYSGGTGELFF.

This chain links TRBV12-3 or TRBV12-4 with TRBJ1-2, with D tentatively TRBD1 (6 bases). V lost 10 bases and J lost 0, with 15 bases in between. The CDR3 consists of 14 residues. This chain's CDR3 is CATLSGGTNYGYTF. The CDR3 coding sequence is TGTGCCACCCTGTCCGGGGGCACTAACTATGGCTACACCTTC.

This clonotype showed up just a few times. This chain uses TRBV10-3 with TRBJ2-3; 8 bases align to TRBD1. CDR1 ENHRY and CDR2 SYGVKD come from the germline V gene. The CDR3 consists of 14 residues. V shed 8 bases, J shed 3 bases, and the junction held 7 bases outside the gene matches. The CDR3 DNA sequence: TGTGCCATCCAGGGACAGGAAAAGACAGATACGCAGTATTTT. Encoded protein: CAIQGQEKTDTQYF.